Following are 5 T cell receptor beta chains from one sample sequenced in a study of radiotherapy plus CTLA-4 blockade in lung cancer. The assay was immunoSEQ multiplex PCR, and TCRdb's table has in-frame clones only and misses some. The sample contains 55,000 to 65,000 clones, 70% to 85% of which appear only once. The sequencing here drew on peripheral blood, taken from a patient treated with radiotherapy plus ipilimumab. The receptor set was obtained from a human donor with non-small cell lung cancer who had a partial response to radiotherapy plus ipilimumab.

V usage is TRBV28 and J usage is TRBJ1-4, with a weak D call TRBD1 (6 bases). Trimming shortened V by 5 bases and J by 0 bases, and 10 bases separated the two germline ends. CDR3 length: 15 amino acids. Germline-derived CDR1 and CDR2 are MDHEN and SYDVKM. CDR3 sequence (DNA): TGTGCCAGCAGTCCGACAGGCGCAACTAATGAAAAACTGTTTTTT. Its protein product is CASSPTGATNEKLFF.

This clone was recorded only once. The chain carries TRBV4-1 and TRBJ2-3, with TRBD1 as a possible D gene (5 bases). The V gene lost 1 base and the J gene lost 1 base, with 15 bases spanning the gap. Per germline, CDR1 MGHRA and CDR2 YSYEKL. This CDR3 spans 17 amino acids. For the CDR3, the DNA is TGCGCCAGCAGCCAAGCCCCCTTAGGGGCCGGCACAGATACGCAGTATTTT. Translating gives CASSQAPLGAGTDTQYF.

This clone was counted only a few times. The chain is built from TRBV6-9 and TRBJ2-5; TRBD2 matches at 11 bases. The CDR3 totals 15 residues. Germline loops: CDR1 MNHGY, CDR2 SVAAGI. J lost 4 bases, V lost 4 bases, and 5 bases had no gene match. CDR3 sequence: CASSFGTSGGETQYF. DNA for the CDR3: TGTGCCAGCAGTTTTGGAACTAGCGGGGGAGAGACCCAGTACTTC.

This clone came up once. V and J are TRBV18 and TRBJ1-2, with D possibly TRBD1 on 5 matching bases. V lost 3 bases and J 0 bases, leaving 14 bases between the germline ends. The CDR3 extends over 16 amino acids. From germline, CDR1 is KGHSH and CDR2 LQKENI. The DNA for the CDR3 is TGTGCCAGCTCACCCGCCAGCAGGGCTTCTAACTATGGCTACACCTTC. It is translated as CASSPASRASNYGYTF. The full variable domain, its missing parts supplied by reference TRBV18 and TRBJ1-2, is NAGVMQNPRHLVRRRGQEARLRCSPMKGHSHVYWYRQLPEEGLKFMVYLQKENIIDESGMPKERFSAEFPKEGPSILRIQQVVRGDSAAYFCASSPASRASNYGYTFGSGTRLTVV.

The gene calls are TRBV7-8 and TRBJ1-4; unclear D gene. Germline assignment: CDR1 SGHVS and CDR2 FQNEAQ. The CDR3 has 17 residues. Trimming left V 3 bases short and J 2 bases short, with 16 bases between. CDR3 in DNA: TGTGCCAGCAGCTTCAATGACGACTCTTTTACTAATGAAAAACTGTTTTTT. This codes for CASSFNDDSFTNEKLFF.